This TCR beta chain was sequenced for a study of blood T cell repertoires in COVID-19 (dated by TCRdb to the early 2020s). About the investigation overall: Samples covering the acute and convalescent phases of COVID-19 were provided by collaborators in the United States, Italy and Spain. The repertoires were made available in a free public database intended to serve as a resource for research on the immune response to SARS-CoV-2. Where available, HLA class I and class II types were taken from metadata supplied by the sample provider and were not determined by assay-based typing. Samples were obtained from the ongoing ImmuneRACE study (first 160 participants) and from about 1,300 subjects provided by 6 global collaborators. Subjects who had been exposed to COVID-19, were actively infected with it, or had recovered from it provided the deeply sampled blood TCRbeta repertoires that made up the dataset. A de-identified subject ID, COVID-19 status, age in years and sex were almost always included in the sample metadata. The prospective study material was composed of cDNA or gDNA derived from T cells, B-cell-depleted T cells, or PBMCs. Broad study findings and their caveats: Clinical and demographic metadata were provided uncurated, with the amount varying by source and participant.

Each collaborating institution followed its own protocols to collect whole blood in K2EDTA tubes. For TCRbeta analysis, collaborator samples were shipped as frozen whole blood, as isolated PBMCs, or as DNA extracted from either sample type. V is pruned by 6 bases and J by 5 bases, leaving 6 bases of the junction without a gene match. In the germline V gene, CDR1 corresponds to SGHNT and CDR2 to YENEEA. Measured from the cysteine to the phenylalanine, the CDR3 is 14 residues long. The entry retains the CDR3 DNA only, 42 bases that are in frame from base 1. About this clone itself: Its target antigen remains unknown. It has no much larger one-base neighbor in the sample; base qualities were not kept.

TCRbeta CDR3 regions were amplified from genomic DNA by means of the immunoSEQ Assay, a bias-controlled multiplex PCR. The published analysis was carried out like this. Within the assay, amplification of reference gene primers was used to estimate how many nucleated cells each sample contained. To quantify the absolute abundance of each unique TCRbeta CDR3 rearrangement, sequence reads were collapsed and filtered. For each sample, productive Simpson clonality was calculated as the square root of Simpson's diversity index across productive rearrangements. Held by TCRdb, this immuneACCESS table contains in-frame sequences only and omits some clones. Under half of the omission traces to an unresolved V gene where checked; the cause of the rest is unknown. Clone size and the V and J calls come from that table; the DNA yielded D and trimming. The sample table records 95,000 to 150,000 clones; 82% of these occur just once. Approximately 4.9% of the sample is held by the ten biggest clonotypes.

This TCR was sampled from a woman in her sixties or seventies with acute or convalescent COVID-19. The V gene is TRBV11-3 and the J gene is TRBJ1-5, with 8 bases in between that match TRBD1. The specimen sequenced was peripheral blood. This receptor has the CDR3 CASSQTGVDQPQHF. The nucleotide sequence is given as TGTGCCAGCAGTCAGACAGGGGTGGATCAGCCCCAGCATTTT.